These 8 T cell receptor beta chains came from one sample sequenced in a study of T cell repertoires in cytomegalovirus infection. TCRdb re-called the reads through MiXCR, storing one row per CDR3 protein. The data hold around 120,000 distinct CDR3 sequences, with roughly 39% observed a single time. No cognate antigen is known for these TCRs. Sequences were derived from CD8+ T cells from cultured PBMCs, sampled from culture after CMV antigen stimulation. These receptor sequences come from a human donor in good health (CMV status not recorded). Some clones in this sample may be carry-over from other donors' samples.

CDR3 residues: CSARDGGRTSSYEQYF. The DNA of the CDR3 is TGCAGTGCTAGAGATGGAGGTCGAACGAGCTCCTACGAGCAGTACTTC. The genes are TRBV20-1 and TRBJ2-7, with D possibly being TRBD2 (5 bases). Germline CDR1 is DFQATT and CDR2 is SNEGSKA (reference sequence). The CDR3 extends over 16 amino acids. The V gene lost 0 bases and the J gene lost 0 bases, with 15 bases spanning the gap.

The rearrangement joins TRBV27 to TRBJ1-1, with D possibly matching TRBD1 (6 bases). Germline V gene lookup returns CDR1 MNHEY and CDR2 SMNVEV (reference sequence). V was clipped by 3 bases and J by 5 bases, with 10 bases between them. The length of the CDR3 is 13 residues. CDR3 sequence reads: CASSFQGRTEAFF. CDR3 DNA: TGTGCCAGCAGTTTTCAGGGGAGAACTGAAGCTTTCTTT.

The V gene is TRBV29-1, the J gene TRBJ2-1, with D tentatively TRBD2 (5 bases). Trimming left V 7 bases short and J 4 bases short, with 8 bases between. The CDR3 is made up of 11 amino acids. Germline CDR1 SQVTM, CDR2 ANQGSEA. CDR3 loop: CSGGLYNEQFF. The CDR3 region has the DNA TGCAGCGGAGGACTGTACAATGAGCAGTTCTTC.

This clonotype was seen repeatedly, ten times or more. CDR3 nucleotides: TGTGCCAGTAATTCGGGACAGGGGTGGCCTGGGGCCAACGTCCTGACTTTC. It encodes CASNSGQGWPGANVLTF. The rearrangement links TRBV19 to TRBJ2-6; 10 nucleotides agree with TRBD1. V lost 7 bases to trimming and J lost 2 bases; unmatched junction nucleotides: 8. Germline V gives CDR1 LNHDA, CDR2 SQIVND (reference sequence). This CDR3 comprises 17 residues.

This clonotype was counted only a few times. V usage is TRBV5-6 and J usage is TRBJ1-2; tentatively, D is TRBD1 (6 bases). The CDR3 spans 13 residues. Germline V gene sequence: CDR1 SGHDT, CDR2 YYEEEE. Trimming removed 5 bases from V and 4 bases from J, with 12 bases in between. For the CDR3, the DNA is TGTGCCAGCAGGAGGGGGGAGCTCTATGGCTACACCTTC. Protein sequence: CASRRGELYGYTF.

In nucleotides, the CDR3 is TGTGCCAGCAGCTTAGGGCTAGCGGGGACCACAGATACGCAGTATTTT. Translated: CASSLGLAGTTDTQYF. The chain joins TRBV7-4 to TRBJ2-3; 9 bases match TRBD2. The V gene's germline CDR1 is SGHVT and CDR2 SQSDAQ. V lost 1 base to trimming and J lost 2 bases; unmatched junction nucleotides: 4. The CDR3 covers 16 residues.

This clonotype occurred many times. In DNA form, the CDR3 reads TGTGCCAGCAGCCGACCCGGGACCCCGCAGTACTTC. This translates into CASSRPGTPQYF. V gene TRBV12-3 or TRBV12-4 combines with J gene TRBJ2-7; D is possibly TRBD1 or TRBD2 (5 bases each). The V gene lost 6 bases and the J gene lost 9 bases, with 15 bases spanning the gap. This CDR3 region has 12 residues.

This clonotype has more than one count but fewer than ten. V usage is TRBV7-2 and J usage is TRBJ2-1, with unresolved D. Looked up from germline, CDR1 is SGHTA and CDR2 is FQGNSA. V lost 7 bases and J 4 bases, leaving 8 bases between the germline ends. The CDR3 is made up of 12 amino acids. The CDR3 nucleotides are TGTGCCAGCATGCTAGGGTACAATGAGCAGTTCTTC. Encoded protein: CASMLGYNEQFF.